Listed below are T cell receptor beta chains from one sample, sequenced in a study of human T cells and chemical hapten exposure. From the RACE reads, TCRdb called clonotypes with MiXCR, one entry per CDR3 protein. The table has tens of thousands of distinct CDR3 sequences, approximately 35% seen once; the top ten hold around 8.9%. The sequenced sample was whole blood, obtained in connection with sensitization to the hapten diphenylcyclopropenone (DPC). Receptors were obtained from a man in his forties with alopecia areata. Some clones in this sample may be carry-over from other donors' samples. CDR3s include the opening cysteine and the closing phenylalanine or tryptophan. A D gene is named only where the DNA matches it firmly. Size values are once, few and many counts, or a class for expanded clones, and some rows have none.

V gene	D gene	clone size	J gene	CDR3 protein
TRBV6-2/TRBV6-3	-	once	TRBJ2-5	CASSRATEAQYF
TRBV6-2/TRBV6-3	-	-	TRBJ2-7	CASKKGREQYF
TRBV28	TRBD2	once	TRBJ2-1	CASSGLAGQNEQFF
TRBV6-1	TRBD1	few	TRBJ2-2	CASSEYRGNTGELFF
TRBV29-1	-	-	TRBJ2-7	CSVAGQYTDEQYF
TRBV12-3/TRBV12-4	-	few	TRBJ2-3	CASSLRAITDTDTQYF
TRBV7-2	TRBD1	-	TRBJ1-5	CASSQGQGSNQPQHF
TRBV6-6	TRBD1	few	TRBJ2-2	CASSRDRTTGELFF
TRBV12-3/TRBV12-4	-	few	TRBJ2-3	CATSPRGADTQYF
TRBV28	TRBD2	-	TRBJ2-3	CASSPRGSPVSTDTQYF
TRBV7-2	TRBD2	-	TRBJ2-7	CASSRASGSFEQYF
TRBV5-6	TRBD2	few	TRBJ2-1	CASSSPAGGPGDEQFF
TRBV2	-	many	TRBJ2-1	CASSSYNEQFF
TRBV28	-	few	TRBJ2-7	CASSFVGGAYEQYF
TRBV7-9	-	-	TRBJ1-4	CASSLGAEKLFF
TRBV6-1	TRBD1	-	TRBJ1-1	CASSEMTGRTEAFF
TRBV4-1	-	few	TRBJ2-3	CASSQEGRGISFTDTQYF
TRBV5-5	-	many	TRBJ2-7	CASSPGTYEQYF
TRBV15	-	-	TRBJ1-5	CATSSPEGVTSNQPQHF
TRBV28	TRBD2	-	TRBJ2-5	CASSFPTSGRIPRETQYF
TRBV6-5	-	few	TRBJ1-4	CASRGGAAGNEKLFF
TRBV7-2	TRBD2	-	TRBJ2-7	CASSEGLAVSYEQYF
TRBV12-3/TRBV12-4	-	-	TRBJ2-5	CASSPGRAPAQKEETQYF
TRBV27	-	few	TRBJ2-7	CASSSSGYYEQYF
TRBV5-1	-	-	TRBJ2-7	CASSFTGSYEQYF
TRBV12-3/TRBV12-4	TRBD2	-	TRBJ2-1	CASTSHLGAGDRNEQFF
TRBV7-3	-	few	TRBJ2-7	CASSFGAGYEQYF
TRBV24-1	-	-	TRBJ2-1	CATSDLRGSYNEQFF
TRBV5-4	TRBD2	-	TRBJ2-3	CASSRFGTSGRPTTDTQYF
TRBV2	-	-	TRBJ1-5	CASSEGLQVNQPQHF
TRBV7-9	TRBD1	few	TRBJ2-1	CASSAGTGGPPAGFF
TRBV4-1	TRBD2	-	TRBJ2-3	CASSHLGLAGAPVGTDTQYF
TRBV28	-	few	TRBJ2-3	CASEGDDFVADTQYF
TRBV4-2	-	-	TRBJ1-6	CASSQDRGLNSPLHF
TRBV12-3/TRBV12-4	TRBD2	-	TRBJ2-7	CASSTLGASGGYEQYF
TRBV5-1	-	-	TRBJ2-3	CASSLDGPSTDTQYF
TRBV28	-	few	TRBJ1-5	CATRDFNQPQHF
TRBV2	-	-	TRBJ1-1	CASSKMNTEAFF
TRBV20-1	-	once	TRBJ2-3	CSAREGRYSTDTQYF